This TCR beta chain came from a study of blood T cell repertoires in COVID-19 (TCRdb year 2020). Background for the entire study: The collaborator samples originated in the United States, Italy and Spain and spanned the acute and convalescent phases of COVID-19. The material from the prospective study consisted of cDNA or gDNA derived from T cells, B-cell-depleted T cells, or PBMCs. Deeply sampled blood TCRbeta repertoires from subjects exposed to, actively infected with, or recovered from COVID-19 were included in the dataset. The repertoires were released in a freely available public database meant as a resource for research on the immune response to SARS-CoV-2. Samples were obtained from the ongoing ImmuneRACE study (first 160 participants) and from about 1,300 subjects provided by 6 global collaborators. A de-identified subject ID, COVID-19 status, age in years and sex were almost always included in the sample metadata. Where available, HLA class I and class II types were taken from metadata supplied by the sample provider and were not determined by assay-based typing.

Comment on this clone: What this receptor recognizes is not known. No qualities accompany the bases; no much larger clone lies one base away.

What the study reported, not specific to this receptor: Clinical and demographic metadata were provided uncurated, with the amount varying by source and participant.

Here V drops 6 bases and J drops 8 bases, and the junction holds 6 bases not matched to any gene. The CDR3 holds 11 amino acids from the cysteine to the phenylalanine. Only the CDR3 DNA stays, 33 bases, in frame from base 1. Sequences GTSNPN (CDR1) and SVGIG (CDR2) are obtained from the germline V gene (reference sequence). One collaborating source in Seattle enrolled patients while the patients were actively infected and followed the patients over time throughout the course of disease. Each collaborating institution followed its own protocols to collect whole blood in K2EDTA tubes. For TCRbeta analysis, collaborators shipped samples in one of three forms: frozen whole blood, isolated PBMCs, or DNA extracted from either of those sample types. The immunoSEQ Assay, a bias-controlled multiplex PCR, was used to amplify TCRbeta CDR3 regions from genomic DNA. In the source study's methods: Within the assay, amplification of reference gene primers was used to estimate how many nucleated cells each sample contained. To quantify the absolute abundance of each unique TCRbeta CDR3 rearrangement, sequence reads were collapsed and filtered. For each sample, productive Simpson clonality was calculated as the square root of Simpson's diversity index across productive rearrangements. TCRdb holds this immuneACCESS table with in-frame rearrangements only. Some clones are missing; in checked studies, unresolved V genes explain under half, and the rest has no known cause. V and J calls and clone size are as listed in that table; D and trimming were resolved from the DNA. The sample table shows a few hundred thousand clones, and around 87% are seen once. Roughly 10% of the sample lies in the top ten.

The source material was peripheral blood. This sequence uses TRBV30 and TRBJ1-2; a stretch of 7 junction bases matches TRBD1. The sequence was collected from a woman aged 25 to 39 with COVID-19, enrolled during active disease. The DNA reads TGTGCCTGCCTGACAGGGCCGGGCTACACCTTC. This is translated as CACLTGPGYTF.